Listed below are T cell receptor beta chains from one sample, sequenced in a study of T cells in pancreatic ductal adenocarcinoma. Produced via immunoSEQ multiplex PCR; TCRdb's table is partial and in-frame only. The table lists over 85,000 clones, 90% to 95% of them singletons. The material sequenced was PBMCs. These receptors came from a human donor with pancreatic ductal adenocarcinoma. Each CDR3 is given with its conserved first and last residue.

J,V,CDR3
TRBJ2-1,TRBV5-8,CASSFLAGQSNEQFF
TRBJ2-1,TRBV28,CAISGLLGHNEQFF
TRBJ1-2,TRBV5-4,CASSLGQEDGYTF
TRBJ2-7,TRBV5-1,CASSLGQDVYEQYF
TRBJ2-5,TRBV5-1,CASSSSGMETQYF
TRBJ2-5,TRBV7-2,CASSPAVAGRGTQYF
TRBJ2-1,TRBV5-4,CASHGTSDYNEQFF
TRBJ1-5,TRBV2,CASSYRGVQPQHF
TRBJ2-7,TRBV7-2,CASSPWGGVEQYF
TRBJ2-3,TRBV7-7,CASSRTGGADDTQYF
TRBJ2-7,TRBV21-1,CASRTAGGPPYEQYF
TRBJ2-7,TRBV6-5,CASSSGGGHEQYF
TRBJ2-1,TRBV2,CASSVELAGGRFF
TRBJ2-7,TRBV2,CASSDVSLAGEQYF
TRBJ2-3,TRBV2,CASSAGRGLTTDTQYF
TRBJ2-7,TRBV5-1,CASSLATGTTIYEQYF
TRBJ2-5,TRBV7-2,CASSLTPNRVQETQYF
TRBJ2-7,TRBV4-2,CASSQDLAIAGGASSYEQYF
TRBJ2-7,TRBV10-3,CAISEVRAGEGAYF
TRBJ2-7,TRBV7-9,CASSGQGAVEQYF
TRBJ1-5,TRBV10-3,CAISEGPRGQPQHF
TRBJ2-1,TRBV6-1,CASSEAALASYNEQFF
TRBJ2-7,TRBV7-6,CASSSYSKQYF
TRBJ1-2,TRBV25-1,CASSEHQGADNYGYTF
TRBJ2-5,TRBV5-8,CASSFLAPYF
TRBJ2-7,TRBV6-5,CASGNPGSFHEQYF
TRBJ1-1,TRBV29-1,CSAGGGAEAFF
TRBJ2-5,TRBV5-4,CASSLWGSSGSSGETQYF
TRBJ1-1,TRBV6-5,CASSSQGNTEAFF
TRBJ2-7,TRBV6-6,CASSLDSYYEQYF
TRBJ1-4,TRBV4-1,CASSQDLRGADEKLFF
TRBJ2-7,TRBV10-3,CATSKREGSYEQYF
TRBJ1-2,TRBV18,CASSPPREATDGYTF
TRBJ2-5,TRBV4-1,CASSQERGPGLAGEKETQYF
TRBJ1-1,TRBV7-9,CASTPQGADTEAFF
TRBJ2-5,TRBV5-1,CASSIGQGMETQYF
TRBJ2-1,TRBV5-6,CASSLGQGAYNEQFF
TRBJ2-7,TRBV15,CATSRGDTAGVGYEQYF
TRBJ2-1,TRBV10-3,CAIEQSGAYNEQFF
TRBJ2-3,TRBV18,CASSPGQVPDTQYF